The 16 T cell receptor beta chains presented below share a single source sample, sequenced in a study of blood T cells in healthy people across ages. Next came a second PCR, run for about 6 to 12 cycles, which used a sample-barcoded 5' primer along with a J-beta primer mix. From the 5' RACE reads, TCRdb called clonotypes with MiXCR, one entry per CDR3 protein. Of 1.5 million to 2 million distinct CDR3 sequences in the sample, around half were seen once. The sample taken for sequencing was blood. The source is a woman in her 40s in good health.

The CDR3 loop reads CASSQDLEGVLNTEAFF. Written as DNA, the CDR3 is TGTGCCAGCAGCCAAGACCTTGAAGGGGTCCTGAACACTGAAGCTTTCTTT. The rearrangement links TRBV14 to TRBJ1-1; the D gene is possibly TRBD1 (5 bases). The V end was cut by 0 bases, the J end by 0 bases, with 14 bases between. The V gene's germline CDR1 is SGHDN and CDR2 FVKESK. The CDR3 is 17 residues long.

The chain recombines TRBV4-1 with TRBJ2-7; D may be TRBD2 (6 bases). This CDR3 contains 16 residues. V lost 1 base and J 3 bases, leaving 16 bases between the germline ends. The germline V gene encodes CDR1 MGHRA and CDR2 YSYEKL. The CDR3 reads CASSQALSPGGYEQYF. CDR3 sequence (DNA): TGCGCCAGCAGCCAAGCACTCTCGCCCGGGGGCTACGAGCAGTACTTC.

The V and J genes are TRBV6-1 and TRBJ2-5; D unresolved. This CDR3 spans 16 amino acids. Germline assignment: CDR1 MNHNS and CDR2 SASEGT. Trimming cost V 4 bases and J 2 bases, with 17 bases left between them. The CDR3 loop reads CASSGQRTAEQETQYF. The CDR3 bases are TGTGCCAGCAGTGGACAAAGGACGGCCGAACAAGAGACCCAGTACTTC.

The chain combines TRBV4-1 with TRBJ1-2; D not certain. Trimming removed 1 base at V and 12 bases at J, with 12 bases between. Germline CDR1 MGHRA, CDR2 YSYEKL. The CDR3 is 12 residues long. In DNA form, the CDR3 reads TGCGCCAGCAGCCAAGTCGCTTTTCAGGACACCTTC. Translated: CASSQVAFQDTF.

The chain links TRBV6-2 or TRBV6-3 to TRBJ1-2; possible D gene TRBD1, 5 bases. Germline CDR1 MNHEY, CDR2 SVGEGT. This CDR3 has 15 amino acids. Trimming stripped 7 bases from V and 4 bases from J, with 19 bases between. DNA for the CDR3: TGTGCCAGCACCGGGGCGAGACGTGGTAGCTATGGCTACACCTTC. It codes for CASTGARRGSYGYTF.

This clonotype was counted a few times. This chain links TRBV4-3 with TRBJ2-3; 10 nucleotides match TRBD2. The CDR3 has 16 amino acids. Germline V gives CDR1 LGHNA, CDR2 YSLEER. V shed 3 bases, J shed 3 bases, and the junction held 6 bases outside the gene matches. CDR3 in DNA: TGCGCCAGCAGCCAGGCACTAGCGGGGAGGACAGATACGCAGTATTTT. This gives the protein CASSQALAGRTDTQYF.

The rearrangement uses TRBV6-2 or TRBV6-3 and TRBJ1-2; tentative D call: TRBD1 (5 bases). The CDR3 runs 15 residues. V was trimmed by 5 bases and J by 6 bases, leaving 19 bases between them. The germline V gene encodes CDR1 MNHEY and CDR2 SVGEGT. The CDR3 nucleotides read TGTGCCAGCAGTACCCAGACAGTGGGATGGGATGGCTACACCTTC. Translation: CASSTQTVGWDGYTF.

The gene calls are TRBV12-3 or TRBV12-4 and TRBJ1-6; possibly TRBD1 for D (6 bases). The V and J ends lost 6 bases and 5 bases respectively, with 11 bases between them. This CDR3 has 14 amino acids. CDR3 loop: CASRENRDNSPLHF. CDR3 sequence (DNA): TGTGCCAGCAGGGAAAACAGGGATAATTCACCCCTCCACTTT.

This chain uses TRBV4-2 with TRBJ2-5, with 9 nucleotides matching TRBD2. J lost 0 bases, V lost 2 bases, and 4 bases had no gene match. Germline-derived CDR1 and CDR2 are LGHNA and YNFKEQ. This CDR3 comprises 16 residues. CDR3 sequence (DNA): TGTGCCAGCAGCCAAACGCTAGCGGGAAACCAAGAGACCCAGTACTTC. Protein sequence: CASSQTLAGNQETQYF.

Here the CDR3 DNA reads TGTGCCAGCAGTAATAGCGGGGACAATGAGCAGTTCTTC. Its translation is CASSNSGDNEQFF. The chain links TRBV28 to TRBJ2-1; 8 bases are shared with TRBD2. Germline V gene data show CDR1 as MDHEN and CDR2 as SYDVKM. The CDR3 consists of 13 residues. J lost 5 bases, V lost 5 bases, and 2 bases had no gene match.

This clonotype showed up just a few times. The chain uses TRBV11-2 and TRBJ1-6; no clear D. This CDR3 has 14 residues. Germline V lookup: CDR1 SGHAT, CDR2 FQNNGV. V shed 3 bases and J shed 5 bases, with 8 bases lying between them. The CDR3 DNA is TGTGCCAGCAGCTTCGGGGATGATAATTCACCCCTCCACTTT. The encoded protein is CASSFGDDNSPLHF.

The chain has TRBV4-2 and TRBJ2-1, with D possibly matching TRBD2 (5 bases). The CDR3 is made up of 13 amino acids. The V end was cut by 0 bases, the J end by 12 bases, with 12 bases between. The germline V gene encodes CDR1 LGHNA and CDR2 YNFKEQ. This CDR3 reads CASSQEIGRGQFF. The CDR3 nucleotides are TGTGCCAGCAGCCAAGAAATTGGCCGGGGGCAGTTCTTC.

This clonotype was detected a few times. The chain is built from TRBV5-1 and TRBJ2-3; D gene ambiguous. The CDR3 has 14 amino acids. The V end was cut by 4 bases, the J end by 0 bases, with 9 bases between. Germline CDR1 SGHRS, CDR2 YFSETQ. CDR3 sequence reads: CASSTPTSTDTQYF. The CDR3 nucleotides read TGCGCCAGCAGCACCCCGACTAGCACAGATACGCAGTATTTT.

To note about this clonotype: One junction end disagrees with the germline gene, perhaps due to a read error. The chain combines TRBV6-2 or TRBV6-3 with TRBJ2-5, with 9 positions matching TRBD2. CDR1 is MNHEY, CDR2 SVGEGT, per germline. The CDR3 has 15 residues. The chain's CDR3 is CASLAGARYQETQYF. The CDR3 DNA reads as TGCGCCAGCTTAGCGGGGGCCCGGTACCAAGAGACCCAGTACTTC.

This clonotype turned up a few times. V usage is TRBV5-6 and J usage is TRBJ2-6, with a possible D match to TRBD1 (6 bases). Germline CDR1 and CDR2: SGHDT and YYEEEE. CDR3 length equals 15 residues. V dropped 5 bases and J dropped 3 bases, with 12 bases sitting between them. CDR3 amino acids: CASRDRTDGANVLTF. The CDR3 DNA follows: TGTGCCAGCAGGGACCGGACAGATGGGGCCAACGTCCTGACTTTC. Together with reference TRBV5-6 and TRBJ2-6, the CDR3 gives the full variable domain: DAGVTQSPTHLIKTRGQQVTLRCSPKSGHDTVSWYQQALGQGPQFIFQYYEEEERQRGNFPDRFSGHQFPNYSSELNVNALLLGDSALYLCASRDRTDGANVLTFGAGSRLTVL.

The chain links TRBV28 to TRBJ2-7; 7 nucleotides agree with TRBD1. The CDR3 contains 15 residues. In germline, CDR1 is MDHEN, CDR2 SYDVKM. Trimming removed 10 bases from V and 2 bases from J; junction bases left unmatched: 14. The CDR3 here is CATLGGWNTPYEQYF. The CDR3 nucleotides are TGTGCCACCCTAGGGGGCTGGAACACGCCCTACGAGCAGTACTTC.